The 15 T cell receptor beta chains below were found in one sample sequenced in a study of T-cell reconstitution after alpha-beta-depleted transplantation in children (dated by TCRdb to the mid-2010s). The sample's treatment or condition, from its label and the paper: allogeneic hematopoietic cell transplantation with graft depleted of TCRalphabeta T cells and CD19 B cells. Receptor libraries were prepared by PCR. Sequencing took place on an Illumina HiSeq 2500. Molecular barcoding was employed in the preparation of TCR libraries, with unique molecular identifiers being used to normalize TCRbeta repertoire quantification. TCRdb trimmed the raw reads at Q25, called clones with MiXCR and kept productive beta chains. Each record represents a unique CDR3 protein, reported with the most common genes and DNA among its rows. The sample data list 700,000 or so distinct CDR3 sequences, and about an eighth of these were observed just once. The leading ten clones occupy 0.79% of the sample.

Sequencing used PBMCs, obtained before TCRalphabeta/CD19-depleted stem cell transplant. These receptors came from a girl aged 2-10 years with congenital amegakaryocytic thrombocytopenia, due to receive a stem cell transplant.

This clonotype was counted ten times or more. The chain combines TRBV20-1 with TRBJ1-5, with 8 bases matching TRBD1. The CDR3 extends over 13 amino acids. Unmatched junction bases numbered 8, after V lost 6 bases and J lost 7 bases. The germline V gene has CDR1 DFQATT and CDR2 SNEGSKA (reference sequence). The CDR3 coding sequence is TGCAGTGCAATAGACAGGGGCGACCAGCCCCAGCATTTT. The encoded protein is CSAIDRGDQPQHF.

In this sample, this clonotype turned up many times. The chain links TRBV10-1 to TRBJ2-2, with TRBD2 matching over 8 bases. Germline V lookup: CDR1 WNHNN, CDR2 SYGVQD (reference sequence). The J segment lost 3 bases and the V segment lost 4 bases, leaving 4 bases of the junction unmatched. CDR3 size: 15 residues. The CDR3 spells CASSAGTSDTGELFF. The CDR3 DNA follows: TGCGCCAGCAGTGCCGGGACTAGTGACACCGGGGAGCTGTTTTTT.

This clonotype was seen many times. The V and J genes are TRBV5-1 and TRBJ1-1; D may be TRBD1 (6 bases). The V gene lost 1 base and the J gene lost 1 base, with 8 bases spanning the gap. Germline assignment: CDR1 SGHRS and CDR2 YFSETQ. This CDR3 comprises 14 residues. CDR3 in amino acids: CASSLSGENTEAFF. In DNA form, the CDR3 reads TGCGCCAGCAGCTTGTCAGGGGAGAACACTGAAGCTTTCTTT.

In its sample, this clonotype was seen a few times. This chain connects TRBV20-1 to TRBJ2-5; 15 bases agree with TRBD2. The V and J ends lost 6 bases and 5 bases, in that order; junction bases with no gene match: 7. Germline V gene data show CDR1 as DFQATT and CDR2 as SNEGSKA (reference sequence). CDR3 length: 15 residues. The CDR3 DNA sequence: TGCAGTGCCGCCGACGGGACTAGCGGGAGGGAGACCCAGTACTTC. Amino acids: CSAADGTSGRETQYF.

This clonotype was detected many times. The gene calls are TRBV12-3 or TRBV12-4 and TRBJ2-2; TRBD2 might be the D (5 bases). The V end lost 6 bases, the J end lost 0 bases, and 17 bases lay between the germline ends. This CDR3 is built from 17 residues. CDR3: CASRPFSGFANTGELFF. Here the CDR3 DNA reads TGTGCCAGCAGGCCCTTTTCGGGGTTCGCGAACACCGGGGAGCTGTTTTTT.

Many counts were recorded for this clonotype. This chain uses TRBV5-1 with TRBJ2-5, with 7 bases aligning to TRBD2. The germline V gene has CDR1 SGHRS and CDR2 YFSETQ. With 4 bases clipped from V and 5 bases from J, the junction kept 8 bases outside the gene matches. CDR3 length: 14 residues. CDR3 residues: CASSLSGTLETQYF. As DNA, the CDR3 is TGCGCCAGCAGCCTCAGCGGGACTCTCGAGACCCAGTACTTC. The variable domain in full, completed from reference TRBV5-1 and TRBJ2-5, reads KAGVTQTPRYLIKTRGQQVTLSCSPISGHRSVSWYQQTPGQGLQFLFEYFSETQRNKGNFPGRFSGRQFSNSRSEMNVSTLELGDSALYLCASSLSGTLETQYFGPGTRLLVL.

In this sample, this clonotype turned up many times. The CDR3: CASKGGSPTKQYF. The CDR3 DNA sequence: TGTGCCAGCAAGGGAGGCAGCCCTACGAAGCAGTACTTC. The chain carries TRBV28 and TRBJ2-7, with D perhaps matching TRBD2 (6 bases). There are 13 residues in the CDR3. The germline V and J ends were trimmed by 7 bases and 8 bases, with 18 bases remaining between them. Germline V gene lookup returns CDR1 MDHEN and CDR2 SYDVKM.

Many counts were recorded for this clonotype. This chain links TRBV20-1 with TRBJ2-5, with TRBD1 matching 7 bases. The length of the CDR3 is 12 residues. Looked up from germline, CDR1 is DFQATT and CDR2 is SNEGSKA (reference sequence). Trimming at V came to 5 bases and at J to 1 base, leaving 1 base not matched to a gene. Written as DNA, the CDR3 is TGCAGTGCTTGGGACAGCCAAGAGACCCAGTACTTC. Translating it yields CSAWDSQETQYF.

In its sample, this clonotype was seen many times. This sequence joins TRBV5-1 and TRBJ2-7, with D possibly TRBD1 on 5 matching bases. The CDR3 spans 13 residues. Germline CDR1 SGHRS, CDR2 YFSETQ. Trimming pared 1 base from V and 5 bases from J, leaving 10 bases between. CDR3 loop: CASSLIARDEQYF. The CDR3 DNA sequence: TGCGCCAGCAGCTTGATAGCCAGGGACGAGCAGTACTTC.

This clonotype has a count of ten or more. This rearrangement joins TRBV6-5 to TRBJ2-7, with D unclear. V shed 4 bases and J shed 1 base, with 11 bases lying between them. Germline V gene sequence: CDR1 MNHEY, CDR2 SVGAGI. The CDR3 has 14 residues. The CDR3 is CASSFAAVSYEQYF. DNA for the CDR3: TGTGCCAGCAGTTTTGCGGCTGTTTCCTACGAGCAGTACTTC.

The rearrangement joins TRBV7-3 to TRBJ2-2, with 7 bases identical to TRBD1. Trimming at V came to 5 bases and at J to 3 bases, leaving 6 bases not matched to a gene. Looked up from germline, CDR1 is SGHTA and CDR2 is FQGTGA. The CDR3 spans 15 residues. The CDR3 coding sequence is TGTGCCAGCAGCCCAAGGGGGCACTACACCGGGGAGCTGTTTTTT. Its protein is CASSPRGHYTGELFF.

This clonotype was picked up a small number of times. The chain recombines TRBV5-1 with TRBJ2-1, with D tentatively TRBD1 (7 bases). The V and J ends lost 0 bases and 8 bases respectively, with 15 bases between them. Per germline, CDR1 SGHRS and CDR2 YFSETQ. The CDR3 length is 15 residues. The CDR3 here is CASSLEFRGDDEQFF. As DNA, the CDR3 is TGCGCCAGCAGCTTGGAGTTCAGGGGGGACGATGAGCAGTTCTTC.

This clonotype was seen repeatedly, ten times or more. The chain recombines TRBV20-1 with TRBJ2-1; D is unresolved. Trimming removed 3 bases from V and 7 bases from J, with 10 bases in between. The CDR3 is made up of 12 amino acids. The germline V gene encodes CDR1 DFQATT and CDR2 SNEGSKA (reference sequence). The CDR3 region is CSARPLRNEQFF. For the CDR3, the DNA is TGCAGTGCTAGGCCCCTCCGGAATGAGCAGTTCTTC.

This clonotype has a count of ten or more. The chain combines TRBV5-1 with TRBJ2-7; D may be TRBD2 (5 bases). Germline lookup yields CDR1 SGHRS and CDR2 YFSETQ. The V gene lost 0 bases and the J gene lost 5 bases, with 15 bases spanning the gap. CDR3 length: 15 amino acids. CDR3 sequence (DNA): TGCGCCAGCAGCTTGGCCATGTCTAGCCGCGACGAGCAGTACTTC. Its translation is CASSLAMSSRDEQYF.

Details on this clonotype: A clone one base away is much larger, so this may be a read error. V and J are TRBV20-1 and TRBJ1-2; D ambiguous. CDR1 and CDR2 from the germline V gene are DFQATT and SNEGSKA (reference sequence). This CDR3 region has 12 residues. The V gene lost 5 bases and the J gene lost 3 bases, with 10 bases spanning the gap. CDR3 sequence: CSAQDGYYGYTF. For the CDR3, the DNA is TGCAGTGCTCAGGACGGCTACTATGGCTACACCTTC.